This TCR beta chain was sequenced for a study of blood T cell repertoires in COVID-19. This CDR3 comprises 16 residues. Germline assignment: CDR1 MNHEY and CDR2 SVGAGI. V was clipped by 2 bases and J by 0 bases; unmatched bases: 5. In the original processing: Nucleated cell counts were estimated from reference gene primer amplification. Assay used: immunoSEQ multiplex PCR; TCRdb lists only in-frame clones, some missing. D and trimming were read from the DNA, whereas the V and J calls and clone size are those reported in that table. Of about 49,000 clones listed, roughly 80% are singletons. Sequenced material: peripheral blood. This TCR derives from a woman aged 60-70 years with acute or convalescent COVID-19. The V call is TRBV6-5, the J call TRBJ1-1; 8 bases fit TRBD1. The CDR3 sequence: CASSYTETGVNTEAFF. CDR3 bases: TGTGCCAGCAGTTACACAGAGACAGGGGTGAACACTGAAGCTTTCTTT.